These 22 T cell receptor beta chains were all obtained from the same sample, sequenced in a study of T cells in women clearing cervical HPV infection. TCRdb's copy holds only in-frame clones and misses some; the assay was immunoSEQ multiplex PCR. The sample includes fewer than 25,000 clones. Sequencing was performed on blood buffy coat. The receptors stem from a woman aged 18 to 75 with a cervical HPV16 infection that either progressed to CIN3+ or cleared (not recorded which).

To note about this clone: The sequenced fragment ends 3 residues before the CDR3 boundary, so the rest is inferred from the germline J gene. The V and J genes are TRBV7-7 and TRBJ2-2; 7 nucleotides agree with TRBD1. Germline V lookup: CDR1 SSHAT, CDR2 FNYEAQ (reference sequence). The CDR3 length is 13 residues. CDR3: CASSAGTVEKLFF. The DNA read from the CDR3 is TGTGCCAGCAGCGCCGGGACAGTTGAAAAG.

To note about this clone: The read ends 3 residues before the CDR3 terminus; that terminus is restored from the germline J gene. J is TRBJ2-3 and V is TRBV19, with D unclear. Germline CDR1 LNHDA, CDR2 SQIVND (reference sequence). This CDR3 contains 15 residues. Partial CDR3 DNA: TGTGCCAGTAGTATGATGCAGTATAGCAATCAGCCG. As protein: CASSMMQYSNQP. The whole CDR3 sequence reads CASSMMQYSNQPQYF. The full variable domain, rest sourced from reference TRBV19 and TRBJ2-3, is DGGITQSPKYLFRKEGQNVTLSCEQNLNHDAMYWYRQDPGQGLRLIYYSQIVNDFQKGDIAEGYSVSREKKESFPLTVTSAQKNPTAFYLCASSMMQYSNQPQYFGPGTRLTVL.

Concerning this clone itself: The missing CDR3 end, 3 residues past where the read stops, is filled in from the germline J gene. The chain recombines TRBV7-2 with TRBJ2-3, with 10 bases identical to TRBD2. From germline, CDR1 is SGHTA and CDR2 FQGNSA. The trim removed 6 bases at V and 5 bases at J, leaving 8 bases unmatched. CDR3 length equals 15 residues. The CDR3 bases that were read are TGTGCCAGCAGTTTAAAGCGGGGGGGTAGAGATACG. Amino acid sequence: CASSLKRGGRDT. The full-length CDR3 reads as CASSLKRGGRDTQYF.

A word on this clone: The read gets to within 3 residues of the CDR3 end, and the germline J gene fills in the rest. This sequence joins TRBV19 and TRBJ2-2; TRBD1 aligns across 7 bases. V shed 3 bases and J 2 bases; nucleotides not matched to a gene: 9. The CDR3 extends over 17 amino acids. Germline CDR1 LNHDA, CDR2 SQIVND (reference sequence). CDR3 DNA, as far as it was read: TGTGCCAGTAGTATTCCCCCACGACAGGGCAACACCGGGGAG. It codes for CASSIPPRQGNTGE. The whole CDR3 region reads CASSIPPRQGNTGELFF.

A remark on this clone: Read coverage stops 3 residues before the CDR3 terminus; the germline J gene supplies the remainder. The chain carries TRBV11-2 and TRBJ2-7; D not resolved. V was clipped by 0 bases and J by 4 bases, with 4 bases between them. Per the germline V gene, CDR1 is SGHAT and CDR2 is FQNNGV. CDR3 size: 12 residues. The CDR3 spells CASSLDAYEQYF. CDR3 DNA, as far as it was read: TGTGCCAGCAGCTTAGATGCGTACGAG. Supplemented by reference TRBV11-2 and TRBJ2-7, the full variable domain reads EAGVAQSPRYKIIEKRQSVAFWCNPISGHATLYWYQQILGQGPKLLIQFQNNGVVDDSQLPKDRFSAERLKGVDSTLKIQPAKLEDSAVYLCASSLDAYEQYFGPGTRLTVT.

The CDR3 region is CASSPVEGFYDYTF. The CDR3 bases that were read are TGTGCCAGCTCACCGGTCGAAGGGTTCTACGAC. The rearrangement links TRBV18 to TRBJ1-2; no clear D. Sequencing ends 3 residues short of the CDR3 end; the germline J gene provides the rest. Germline assignment: CDR1 KGHSH and CDR2 LQKENI. The CDR3 consists of 14 residues. The full variable domain, completed using reference TRBV18 and TRBJ1-2, is NAGVMQNPRHLVRRRGQEARLRCSPMKGHSHVYWYRQLPEEGLKFMVYLQKENIIDESGMPKERFSAEFPKEGPSILRIQQVVRGDSAAYFCASSPVEGFYDYTFGSGTRLTVV.

Concerning this clone: The missing CDR3 end, 3 residues past where the read stops, is filled in from the germline J gene. The chain has TRBV6-1 and TRBJ1-3; no clear D. This CDR3 spans 15 amino acids. Germline loops: CDR1 MNHNS, CDR2 SASEGT. The germline V and J ends were trimmed by 0 bases and 0 bases, with 6 bases remaining between them. The part of the CDR3 DNA that was read is TGTGCCAGCAGTGAAGCCTCGGGCTCTGGAAACACC. Amino acids: CASSEASGSGNT. The complete CDR3 reads CASSEASGSGNTIYF.

The sequenced CDR3 bases are TGTGCCACCAGCAGAGATATTGCCGGGGAG. Translating it yields CATSRDIAGE. The complete CDR3 sequence is CATSRDIAGELFF. The rearrangement links TRBV15 to TRBJ2-2; D ambiguous. The sequenced fragment ends 3 residues before the CDR3 boundary, so the rest is inferred from the germline J gene. The V gene lost 0 bases and the J gene lost 6 bases, with 5 bases spanning the gap. This CDR3 is 13 amino acids long. In germline, CDR1 is LNHNV, CDR2 YYDKDF (reference sequence).

A word on this clone: The read ends 3 residues early relative to the CDR3; the germline J gene fills the gap. This chain connects TRBV5-1 to TRBJ2-2, with D possibly TRBD2 on 6 matching bases. Per the germline V gene, CDR1 is SGHRS and CDR2 is YFSETQ. Trimming took off 0 bases at V and 7 bases at J, with 7 bases between the two ends. This CDR3 has 13 residues. The CDR3 is CASSLVADGELFF. The CDR3 bases that were read are TGCGCCAGCAGCTTGGTAGCGGACGGGGAG.

Considering frequency, this clone is medium-sized. The read terminates 3 residues ahead of where the CDR3 ends, so the germline J gene completes it. V gene TRBV7-3 combines with J gene TRBJ2-3; perhaps TRBD2 as D (5 bases). The CDR3 is 15 amino acids. From germline, CDR1 is SGHTA and CDR2 FQGTGA. Trimming left V 2 bases short and J 2 bases short, with 11 bases between. The sequenced part of the CDR3 DNA is TGTGCCAGCAGCTTAGGAGGAAGACTCACAGATACG. It yields the protein CASSLGGRLTDT. The whole CDR3 region reads CASSLGGRLTDTQYF.

Note on this clone: With the read ending 3 residues before the CDR3 end, the germline J gene is used to fill in that end. The gene calls are TRBV12-3 or TRBV12-4 and TRBJ2-5; the match to TRBD1 covers 8 bases. The CDR3 runs to 14 residues. J gave up 3 bases and V 4 bases, and 4 bases lay outside the gene matches. The CDR3 DNA, read in part, is TGTGCCAGCAGTTGGGACAGGCAAAAAGAGACC. It codes for CASSWDRQKET. The whole CDR3 sequence reads CASSWDRQKETQYF.

A word on this clone: Sequencing ends 3 residues short of the CDR3 end; the germline J gene provides the rest. The gene calls are TRBV7-9 and TRBJ1-1; D might be TRBD1 (5 bases). Per germline, CDR1 SEHNR and CDR2 FQNEAQ (reference sequence). V was pared by 2 bases and J by 7 bases, with 8 bases between. CDR3 size: 12 residues. CDR3 bases read: TGTGCCAGCAGCTTATCAGGGCGTGAA. This gives the protein CASSLSGRE. The full CDR3 sequence reads CASSLSGREAFF.

Concerning this clone: Read sequence stops 3 residues before the CDR3 end, and the germline J gene provides the missing end. The chain joins TRBV5-1 to TRBJ2-7, with 8 bases aligning to TRBD1. The ends lost 4 bases at V and 5 bases at J; junction bases unmatched: 11. The CDR3 is 15 residues long. Germline V gene lookup returns CDR1 SGHRS and CDR2 YFSETQ. Incomplete CDR3 DNA: TGCGCCAGCAGCATAATGCAGGGGGCCGGGGACGAG. Translating gives CASSIMQGAGDE. The entire CDR3 reads CASSIMQGAGDEQYF. The variable domain in full, with the rest retrieved from reference TRBV5-1 and TRBJ2-7, is KAGVTQTPRYLIKTRGQQVTLSCSPISGHRSVSWYQQTPGQGLQFLFEYFSETQRNKGNFPGRFSGRQFSNSRSEMNVSTLELGDSALYLCASSIMQGAGDEQYFGPGTRLTVT.

In the case of this clone: The read ends 3 residues before the CDR3 terminus; that terminus is restored from the germline J gene. This chain connects TRBV20-1 to TRBJ1-1, with D possibly TRBD1 on 5 matching bases. The germline V gene encodes CDR1 DFQATT and CDR2 SNEGSKA (reference sequence). Trimming took off 1 base at V and 0 bases at J, with 27 bases between the two ends. The CDR3 extends over 20 amino acids. The CDR3 DNA, read in part, is TGCAGTGCTAGAGTGAGATGGTTGGGGCCTCCCGGCATAATGAACACTGAA. Amino acid sequence: CSARVRWLGPPGIMNTE. The CDR3 reads in full as CSARVRWLGPPGIMNTEAFF.

Concerning this clone itself: The read terminates 3 residues before the CDR3 end, so the remaining end is supplied by the germline J gene. V is TRBV7-6 and J is TRBJ1-2, with unresolved D. Germline V gene data show CDR1 as SGHVS and CDR2 as FNYEAQ. CDR3 length: 17 amino acids. The sequenced part of the CDR3 DNA is TGTGCCAGCAGCCAGCCACGCAGCGTTGCTAGCACAGATACC. This codes for CASSQPRSVASTDT. The full CDR3 reads CASSQPRSVASTDTYTF.

With respect to this clone: Read data end 3 residues before the CDR3 end; the end is taken from the germline J gene. The chain links TRBV14 to TRBJ1-2; the D gene is possibly TRBD1 (5 bases). In germline, CDR1 is SGHDN, CDR2 FVKESK. The CDR3 runs 16 residues. The CDR3 reads CASSQDLSWQGDGYTF. The CDR3 bases that were read are TGTGCCAGCAGCCAAGATCTTTCCTGGCAGGGAGACGGC.

Concerning this clone: Other DNA sequences in this sample translate to the same CDR3. The CDR3 region is CASSPDRGWADTQYF. CDR3 DNA (partial): TGTGCCAGCAGCCCGGACAGGGGATGGGCAGATACG. The J gene is TRBJ2-3, the V gene TRBV7-9, with 9 bases that match TRBD1. Coverage ceases 3 residues before the CDR3 finishes, and the germline J gene fills in the end. Germline CDR1 SEHNR, CDR2 FQNEAQ (reference sequence). The CDR3 length is 15 residues. V lost 5 bases to trimming and J lost 4 bases; unmatched junction nucleotides: 7.

On this clone itself: The missing CDR3 end, 3 residues past where the read stops, is filled in from the germline J gene. The rearrangement joins TRBV6-2 or TRBV6-3 to TRBJ2-1; D call uncertain. CDR1 is MNHEY, CDR2 SVGEGT, per germline. Trimming shortened V by 0 bases and J by 6 bases, and 3 bases separated the two germline ends. This CDR3 is 12 amino acids long. The CDR3 sequence: CASSYSLNEQFF. The part of the CDR3 DNA that was read is TGTGCCAGCAGTTACTCCCTCAATGAG.

Concerning this clone itself: The read is 3 residues too short to cover the CDR3 end, so that end is filled in from the germline J gene. V gene TRBV11-2 combines with J gene TRBJ1-1; weak D call: TRBD1 (5 bases). The germline gives CDR1 SGHAT, CDR2 FQNNGV. Trimming took 3 bases from V and 1 from J, leaving 6 bases between them. The CDR3 has 13 residues. The CDR3 loop reads CASSFQGNTEAFF. CDR3 bases read: TGTGCCAGCAGCTTTCAGGGGAACACTGAA. Combining the CDR3 with reference TRBV11-2 and TRBJ1-1 gives the whole variable domain EAGVAQSPRYKIIEKRQSVAFWCNPISGHATLYWYQQILGQGPKLLIQFQNNGVVDDSQLPKDRFSAERLKGVDSTLKIQPAKLEDSAVYLCASSFQGNTEAFFGQGTRLTVV.

Comment on this clone: Read coverage stops 3 residues before the CDR3 terminus; the germline J gene supplies the remainder. The rearrangement joins TRBV7-9 to TRBJ2-3; TRBD2 aligns across 11 bases. Germline trimming cut 4 bases from V and 2 bases from J; bases unmatched to any gene: 2. Germline loops: CDR1 SEHNR, CDR2 FQNEAQ (reference sequence). The CDR3 covers 15 residues. The CDR3 sequence is CASSSSGGTTDTQYF. The covered CDR3 bases are TGTGCCAGCAGCTCTAGCGGGGGGACCACAGATACG.

Worth noting for this clone: The CDR3 goes on 3 residues after the read ends, and that part is filled in from the germline J gene. The chain joins TRBV18 to TRBJ1-5; D is ambiguous. CDR1 and CDR2 (germline): KGHSH, LQKENI. The V end lost 2 bases, the J end lost 7 bases, and 12 bases lay between the germline ends. The length of the CDR3 is 14 residues. The sequenced CDR3 bases are TGTGCCAGCTCACCAGACGTGACGGGGCAGCCC. Its protein is CASSPDVTGQP. The CDR3 in its entirety is CASSPDVTGQPQHF. Full variable domain (missing parts from reference TRBV18 and TRBJ1-5): NAGVMQNPRHLVRRRGQEARLRCSPMKGHSHVYWYRQLPEEGLKFMVYLQKENIIDESGMPKERFSAEFPKEGPSILRIQQVVRGDSAAYFCASSPDVTGQPQHFGDGTRLSIL.

As to this clone: From the germline J gene comes the end of the CDR3, since the read stops 3 residues before it. The V and J genes are TRBV6-1 and TRBJ2-3; D is unclear. CDR1 is MNHNS and CDR2 is SASEGT in the germline V gene. This CDR3 spans 16 amino acids. The sequenced part of the CDR3 DNA is TGTGCCAGCAGTGAAGCAGGGCCCACCCGATTCCGGCCG. Translated: CASSEAGPTRFRP. The CDR3 in its entirety is CASSEAGPTRFRPQYF.